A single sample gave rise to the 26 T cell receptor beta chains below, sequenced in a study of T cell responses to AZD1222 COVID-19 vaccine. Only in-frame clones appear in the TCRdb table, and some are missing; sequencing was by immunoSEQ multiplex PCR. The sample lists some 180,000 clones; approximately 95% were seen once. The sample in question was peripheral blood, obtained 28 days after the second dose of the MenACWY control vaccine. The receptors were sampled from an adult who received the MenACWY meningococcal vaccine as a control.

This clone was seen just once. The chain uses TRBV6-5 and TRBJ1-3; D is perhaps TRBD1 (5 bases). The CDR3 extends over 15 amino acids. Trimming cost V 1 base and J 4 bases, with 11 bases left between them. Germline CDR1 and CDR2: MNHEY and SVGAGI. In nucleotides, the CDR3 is TGTGCCAGCAGTTACTTTGGGGCGAGAGGAAACACCATATATTTT. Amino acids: CASSYFGARGNTIYF.

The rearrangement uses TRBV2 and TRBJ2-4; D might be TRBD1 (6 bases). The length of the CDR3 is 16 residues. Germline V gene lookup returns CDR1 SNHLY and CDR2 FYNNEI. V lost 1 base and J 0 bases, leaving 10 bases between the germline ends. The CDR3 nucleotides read TGTGCCAGCAGTGAAGAGGACAGTATAGCCAAAAACATTCAGTACTTC. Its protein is CASSEEDSIAKNIQYF.

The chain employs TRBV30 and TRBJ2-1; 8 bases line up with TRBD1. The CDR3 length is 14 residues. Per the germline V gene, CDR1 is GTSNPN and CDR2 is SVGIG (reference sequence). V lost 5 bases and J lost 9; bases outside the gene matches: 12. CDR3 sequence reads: CAWCRDRGIGEQFF. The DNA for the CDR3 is TGTGCCTGGTGTCGAGACAGGGGTATTGGTGAGCAGTTCTTC.

This CDR3 reads CASSQDSGQETQYF. The CDR3 DNA follows: TGTGCCAGCTCACAGGACAGCGGCCAAGAGACCCAGTACTTC. This chain links TRBV18 with TRBJ2-5; tentatively, D is TRBD1 (6 bases). Germline V gene data show CDR1 as KGHSH and CDR2 as LQKENI. Between the trimmed V and J ends, which lost 4 bases and 1 base, there was a span of 10 bases. This CDR3 contains 14 residues.

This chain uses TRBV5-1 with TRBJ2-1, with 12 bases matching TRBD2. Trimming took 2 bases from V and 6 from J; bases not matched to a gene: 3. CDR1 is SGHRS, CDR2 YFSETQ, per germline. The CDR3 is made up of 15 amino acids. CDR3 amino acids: CASSFLAGGSNEQFF. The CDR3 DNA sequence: TGCGCCAGCAGCTTTCTAGCGGGGGGGAGCAATGAGCAGTTCTTC.

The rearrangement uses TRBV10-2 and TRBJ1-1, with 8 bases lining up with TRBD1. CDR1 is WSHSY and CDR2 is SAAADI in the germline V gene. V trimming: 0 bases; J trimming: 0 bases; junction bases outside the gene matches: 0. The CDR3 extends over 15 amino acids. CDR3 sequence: CASSESGQVNTEAFF. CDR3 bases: TGCGCCAGCAGTGAGTCGGGACAGGTGAACACTGAAGCTTTCTTT.

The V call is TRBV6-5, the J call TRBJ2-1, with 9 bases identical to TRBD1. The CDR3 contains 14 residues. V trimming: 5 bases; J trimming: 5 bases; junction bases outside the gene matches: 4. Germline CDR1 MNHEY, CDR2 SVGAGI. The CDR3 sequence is CASSRTGANNEQFF. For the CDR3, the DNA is TGTGCCAGCAGTCGGACAGGGGCAAACAATGAGCAGTTCTTC.

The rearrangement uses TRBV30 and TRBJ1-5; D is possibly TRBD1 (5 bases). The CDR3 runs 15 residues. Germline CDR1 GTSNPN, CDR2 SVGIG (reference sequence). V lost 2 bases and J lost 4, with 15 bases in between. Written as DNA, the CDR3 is TGTGCCTGGAGTAGGGGAGGGACGGCGAATCAGCCCCAGCATTTT. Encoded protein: CAWSRGGTANQPQHF.

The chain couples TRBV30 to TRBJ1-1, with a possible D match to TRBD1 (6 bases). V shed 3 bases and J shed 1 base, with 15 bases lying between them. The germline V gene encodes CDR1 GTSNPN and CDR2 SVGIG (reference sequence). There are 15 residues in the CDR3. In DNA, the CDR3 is TGTGCCTGGAGGGGGGTAACAGGGACGAACACTGAAGCTTTCTTT. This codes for CAWRGVTGTNTEAFF.

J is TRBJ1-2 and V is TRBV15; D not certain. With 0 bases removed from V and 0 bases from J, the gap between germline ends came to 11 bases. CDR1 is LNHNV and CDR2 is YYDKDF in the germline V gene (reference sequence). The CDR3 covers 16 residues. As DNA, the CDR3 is TGTGCCACCAGCAGAGATCGCGGCACTCCTAACTATGGCTACACCTTC. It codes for CATSRDRGTPNYGYTF.

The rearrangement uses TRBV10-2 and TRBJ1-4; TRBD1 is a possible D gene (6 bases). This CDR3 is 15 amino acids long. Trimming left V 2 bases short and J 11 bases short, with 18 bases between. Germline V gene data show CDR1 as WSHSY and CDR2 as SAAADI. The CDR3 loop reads CASSEQGTTLGKLFF. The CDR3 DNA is TGCGCCAGCAGTGAGCAGGGGACCACTTTAGGGAAACTGTTTTTT.

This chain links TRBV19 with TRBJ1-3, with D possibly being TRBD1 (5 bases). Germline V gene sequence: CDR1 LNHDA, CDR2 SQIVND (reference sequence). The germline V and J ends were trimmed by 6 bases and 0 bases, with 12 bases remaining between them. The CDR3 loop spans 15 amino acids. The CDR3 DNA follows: TGTGCCAGTAGGAACCCGGGACCCTCTGGAAACACCATATATTTT. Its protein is CASRNPGPSGNTIYF. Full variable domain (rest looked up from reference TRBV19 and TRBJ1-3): DGGITQSPKYLFRKEGQNVTLSCEQNLNHDAMYWYRQDPGQGLRLIYYSQIVNDFQKGDIAEGYSVSREKKESFPLTVTSAQKNPTAFYLCASRNPGPSGNTIYFGEGSWLTVV.

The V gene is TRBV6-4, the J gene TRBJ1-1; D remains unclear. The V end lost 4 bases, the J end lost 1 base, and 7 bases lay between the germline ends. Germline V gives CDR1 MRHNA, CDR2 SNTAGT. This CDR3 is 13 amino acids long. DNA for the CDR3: TGTGCCAGCAGTGTGGAGGAGAACACTGAAGCTTTCTTT. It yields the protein CASSVEENTEAFF.

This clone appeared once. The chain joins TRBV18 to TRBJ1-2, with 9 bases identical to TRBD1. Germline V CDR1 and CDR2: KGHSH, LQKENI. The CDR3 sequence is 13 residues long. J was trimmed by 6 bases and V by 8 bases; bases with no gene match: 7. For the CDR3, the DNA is TGTGCCAGCGTACGACAGGGGGGACATGGCTACACCTTC. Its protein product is CASVRQGGHGYTF.

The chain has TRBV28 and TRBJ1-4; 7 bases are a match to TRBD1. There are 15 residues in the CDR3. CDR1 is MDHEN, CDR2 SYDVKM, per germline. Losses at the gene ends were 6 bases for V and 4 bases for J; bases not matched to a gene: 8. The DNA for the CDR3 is TGTGCCAGCAGAGGGGGACAGACAAATAATGAAAAACTGTTTTTT. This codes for CASRGGQTNNEKLFF.

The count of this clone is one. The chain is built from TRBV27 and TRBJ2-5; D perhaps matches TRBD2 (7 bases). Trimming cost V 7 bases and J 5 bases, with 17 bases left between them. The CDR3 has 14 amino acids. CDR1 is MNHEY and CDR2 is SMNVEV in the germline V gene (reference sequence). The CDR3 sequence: CASTPPGGLETQYF. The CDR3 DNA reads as TGTGCCAGCACCCCACCGGGGGGCCTTGAGACCCAGTACTTC.

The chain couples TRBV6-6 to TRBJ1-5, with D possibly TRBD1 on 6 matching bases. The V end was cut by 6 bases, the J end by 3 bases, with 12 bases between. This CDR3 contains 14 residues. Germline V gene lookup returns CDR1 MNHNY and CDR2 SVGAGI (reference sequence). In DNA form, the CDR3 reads TGTGCCAGCAGAGACGGACAGCACAATCAGCCCCAGCATTTT. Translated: CASRDGQHNQPQHF.

CDR3: CASSSQGYGYTF. The CDR3 DNA sequence: TGTGCCAGCAGTTCTCAGGGGTATGGCTACACCTTC. The gene calls are TRBV27 and TRBJ1-2; perhaps TRBD1 as D (6 bases). The CDR3 extends over 12 amino acids. The ends were cut back, 4 bases at V and 5 bases at J, with 8 bases in the middle. Germline V gene data show CDR1 as MNHEY and CDR2 as SMNVEV (reference sequence).

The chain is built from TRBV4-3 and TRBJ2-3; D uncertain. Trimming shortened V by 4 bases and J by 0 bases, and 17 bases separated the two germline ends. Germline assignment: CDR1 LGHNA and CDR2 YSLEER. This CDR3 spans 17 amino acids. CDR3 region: CASSRKGTESSTDTQYF. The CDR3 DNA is TGCGCCAGCAGCCGGAAAGGCACGGAGTCTAGCACAGATACGCAGTATTTT.

CDR3 nucleotides: TGTGCCATCAGTGTACAAGAGTCCAACAATGAGCAGTTCTTC. Encoded protein: CAISVQESNNEQFF. The V gene is TRBV10-3, the J gene TRBJ2-1, with D unresolved. Per germline, CDR1 ENHRY and CDR2 SYGVKD. V was cut by 4 bases and J by 5 bases, with 12 bases left in between. The CDR3 consists of 14 residues.

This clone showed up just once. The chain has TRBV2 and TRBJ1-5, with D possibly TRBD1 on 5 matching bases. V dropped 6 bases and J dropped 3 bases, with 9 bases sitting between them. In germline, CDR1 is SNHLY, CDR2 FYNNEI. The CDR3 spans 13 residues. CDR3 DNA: TGTGCCAGCAGGGGGGATATCAATCAGCCCCAGCATTTT. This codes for CASRGDINQPQHF.

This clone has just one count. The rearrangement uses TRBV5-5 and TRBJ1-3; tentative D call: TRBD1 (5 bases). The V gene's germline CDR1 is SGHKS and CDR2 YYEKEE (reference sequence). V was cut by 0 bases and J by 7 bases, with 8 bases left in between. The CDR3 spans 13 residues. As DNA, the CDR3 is TGTGCCAGCAGCTTGGGGGGCGGTAACACCATATATTTT. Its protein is CASSLGGGNTIYF.

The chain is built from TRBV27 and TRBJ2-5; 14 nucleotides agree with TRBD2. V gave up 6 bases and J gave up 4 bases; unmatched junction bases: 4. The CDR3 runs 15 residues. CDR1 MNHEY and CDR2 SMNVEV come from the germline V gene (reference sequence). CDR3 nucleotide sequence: TGTGCCAGCAGCCAGGGACTAGCGGGGGCAGAGACCCAGTACTTC. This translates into CASSQGLAGAETQYF.

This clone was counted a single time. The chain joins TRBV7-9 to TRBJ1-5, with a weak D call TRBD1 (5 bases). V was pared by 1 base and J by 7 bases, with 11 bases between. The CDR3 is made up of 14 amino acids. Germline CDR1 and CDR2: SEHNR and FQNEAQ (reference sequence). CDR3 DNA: TGTGCCAGCAGCTTAGAGACAGTTGAACAGCCCCAGCATTTT. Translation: CASSLETVEQPQHF.

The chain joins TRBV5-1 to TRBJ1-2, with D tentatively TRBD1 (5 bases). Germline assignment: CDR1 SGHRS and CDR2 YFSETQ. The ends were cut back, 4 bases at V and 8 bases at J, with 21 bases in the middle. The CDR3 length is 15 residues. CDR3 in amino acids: CASSPGQAGLGGYTF. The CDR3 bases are TGCGCCAGCAGCCCGGGTCAGGCGGGGCTGGGAGGCTACACCTTC.

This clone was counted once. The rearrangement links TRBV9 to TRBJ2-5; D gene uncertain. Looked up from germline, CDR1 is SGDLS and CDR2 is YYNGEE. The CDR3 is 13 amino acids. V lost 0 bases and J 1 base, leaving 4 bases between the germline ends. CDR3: CASSVGVQETQYF. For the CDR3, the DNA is TGTGCCAGCAGCGTAGGCGTCCAAGAGACCCAGTACTTC.